This T cell receptor (beta chain) was identified during a study of beta chain features in type 1 diabetes. Of the isolated RNA, all was reverse transcribed, and so the sequenced material was expressed TCRB transcripts. An average around 3.5 million reads came from naive, central memory and regulatory T cell samples. The repertoire was sequenced with immunoSEQ multiplex PCR; TCRdb's copy has only in-frame clones and lacks some. Here the sample spans 200,000 to 300,000 clones, roughly 30% being singletons. In its sample, this clone was seen a few times. V was pared by 5 bases and J by 0 bases, with 6 bases of the junction left unmatched. Germline V gene sequence: CDR1 SEHNR, CDR2 FQNEAQ (reference sequence). CDR3 length: 16 amino acids.

The chain couples TRBV7-9 to TRBJ1-1, with 10 bases fitting TRBD1. The sample was central memory CD4+ T cells from blood. This TCR derives from a man younger than 45 in good health. This CDR3 is CASSPGQGRMNTEAFF. DNA of the CDR3: TGTGCCAGCAGCCCGGGACAGGGGCGCATGAACACTGAAGCTTTCTTT.